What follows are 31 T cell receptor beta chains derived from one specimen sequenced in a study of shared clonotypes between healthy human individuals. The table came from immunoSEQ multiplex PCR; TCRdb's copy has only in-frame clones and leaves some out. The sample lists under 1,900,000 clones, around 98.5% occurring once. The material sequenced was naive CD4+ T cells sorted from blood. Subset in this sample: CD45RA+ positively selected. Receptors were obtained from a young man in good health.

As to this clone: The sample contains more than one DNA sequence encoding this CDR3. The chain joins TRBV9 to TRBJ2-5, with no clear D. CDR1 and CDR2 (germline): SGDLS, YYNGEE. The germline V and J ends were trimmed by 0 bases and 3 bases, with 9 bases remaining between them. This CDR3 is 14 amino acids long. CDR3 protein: CASSVAPAEETQYF. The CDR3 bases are TGTGCCAGCAGCGTAGCGCCAGCTGAAGAGACCCAGTACTTC.

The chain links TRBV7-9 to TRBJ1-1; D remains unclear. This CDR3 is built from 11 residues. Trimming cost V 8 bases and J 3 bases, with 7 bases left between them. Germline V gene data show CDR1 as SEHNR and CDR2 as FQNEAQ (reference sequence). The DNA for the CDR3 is TGTGCCAGCGGAATCCACACTGAAGCTTTCTTT. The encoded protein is CASGIHTEAFF. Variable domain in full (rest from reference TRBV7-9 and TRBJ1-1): DTGVSQNPRHKITKRGQNVTFRCDPISEHNRLYWYRQTLGQGPEFLTYFQNEAQLEKSRLLSDRFSAERPKGSFSTLEIQRTEQGDSAMYLCASGIHTEAFFGQGTRLTVV.

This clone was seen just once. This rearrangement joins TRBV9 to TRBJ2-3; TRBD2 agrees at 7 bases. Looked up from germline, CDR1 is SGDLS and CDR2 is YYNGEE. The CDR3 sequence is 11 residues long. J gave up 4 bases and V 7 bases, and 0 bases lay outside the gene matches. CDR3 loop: CASAGADTQYF. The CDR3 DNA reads TGTGCCAGCGCGGGGGCAGATACGCAGTATTTT.

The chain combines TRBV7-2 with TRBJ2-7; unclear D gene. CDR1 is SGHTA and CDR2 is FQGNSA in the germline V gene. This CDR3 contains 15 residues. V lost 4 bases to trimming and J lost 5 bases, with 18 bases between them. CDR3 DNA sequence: TGTGCCAGCAGCTCAAGGTCGGGTCATGGGAACGAGCAGTACTTC. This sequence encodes CASSSRSGHGNEQYF.

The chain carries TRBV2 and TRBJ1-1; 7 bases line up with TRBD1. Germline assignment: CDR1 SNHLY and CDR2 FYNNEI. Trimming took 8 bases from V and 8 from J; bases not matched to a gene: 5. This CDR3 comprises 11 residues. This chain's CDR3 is CASQGTAEAFF. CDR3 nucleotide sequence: TGTGCCAGCCAGGGGACAGCCGAAGCTTTCTTT.

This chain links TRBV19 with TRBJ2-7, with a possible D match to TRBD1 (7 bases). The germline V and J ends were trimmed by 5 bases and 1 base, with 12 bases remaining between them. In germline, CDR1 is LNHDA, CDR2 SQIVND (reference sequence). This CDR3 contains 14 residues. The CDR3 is CASSAGQNSYEQYF. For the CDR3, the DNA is TGTGCCAGTAGTGCGGGACAGAATTCCTACGAGCAGTACTTC. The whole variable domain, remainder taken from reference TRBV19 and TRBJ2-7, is DGGITQSPKYLFRKEGQNVTLSCEQNLNHDAMYWYRQDPGQGLRLIYYSQIVNDFQKGDIAEGYSVSREKKESFPLTVTSAQKNPTAFYLCASSAGQNSYEQYFGPGTRLTVT.

The DNA for the CDR3 is TGTGCCAGCAGCTTAGGAATCAATAAGGGTTGGGTGAACACTGAAGCTTTCTTT. As protein: CASSLGINKGWVNTEAFF. This chain uses TRBV7-2 with TRBJ1-1; D not resolved. The CDR3 extends over 18 amino acids. The V and J ends lost 1 base and 0 bases respectively, with 18 bases between them. CDR1 SGHTA and CDR2 FQGNSA come from the germline V gene.

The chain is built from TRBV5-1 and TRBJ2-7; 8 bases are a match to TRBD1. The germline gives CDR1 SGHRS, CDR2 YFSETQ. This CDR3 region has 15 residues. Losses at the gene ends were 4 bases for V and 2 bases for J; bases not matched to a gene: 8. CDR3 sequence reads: CASSHTGTGPYEQYF. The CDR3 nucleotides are TGCGCCAGCAGCCATACCGGGACAGGCCCCTACGAGCAGTACTTC. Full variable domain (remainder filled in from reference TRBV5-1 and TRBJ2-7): KAGVTQTPRYLIKTRGQQVTLSCSPISGHRSVSWYQQTPGQGLQFLFEYFSETQRNKGNFPGRFSGRQFSNSRSEMNVSTLELGDSALYLCASSHTGTGPYEQYFGPGTRLTVT.

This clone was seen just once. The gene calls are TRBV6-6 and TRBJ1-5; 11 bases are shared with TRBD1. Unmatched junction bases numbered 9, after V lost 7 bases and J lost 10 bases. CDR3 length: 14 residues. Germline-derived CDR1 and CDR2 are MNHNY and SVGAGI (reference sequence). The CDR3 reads CASNEGQGGYPQHF. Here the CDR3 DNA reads TGTGCCAGCAACGAGGGACAGGGGGGATACCCCCAGCATTTT.

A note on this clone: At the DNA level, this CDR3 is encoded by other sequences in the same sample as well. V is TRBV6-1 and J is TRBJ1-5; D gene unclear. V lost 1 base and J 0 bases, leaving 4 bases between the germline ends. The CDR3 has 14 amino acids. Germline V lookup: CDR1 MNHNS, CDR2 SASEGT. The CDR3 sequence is CASSEGRSNQPQHF. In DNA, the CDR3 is TGTGCCAGCAGTGAAGGGCGTAGCAATCAGCCCCAGCATTTT.

CDR3 protein: CASSLVSSNEKLFF. CDR3 nucleotide sequence: TGTGCCAGCAGCTTGGTCTCCTCTAATGAAAAACTGTTTTTT. The V gene is TRBV5-6, the J gene TRBJ1-4; no firm D call. This CDR3 spans 14 amino acids. The V end was cut by 0 bases, the J end by 3 bases, with 6 bases between. The germline V gene has CDR1 SGHDT and CDR2 YYEEEE.

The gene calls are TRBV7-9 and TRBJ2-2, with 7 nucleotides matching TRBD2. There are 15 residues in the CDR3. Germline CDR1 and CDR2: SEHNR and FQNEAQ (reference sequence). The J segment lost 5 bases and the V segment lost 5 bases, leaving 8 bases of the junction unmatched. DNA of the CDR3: TGTGCCAGCAGCGATACTAGCGAAAAGACCGGGGAGCTGTTTTTT. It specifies CASSDTSEKTGELFF. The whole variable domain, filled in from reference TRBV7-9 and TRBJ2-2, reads DTGVSQNPRHKITKRGQNVTFRCDPISEHNRLYWYRQTLGQGPEFLTYFQNEAQLEKSRLLSDRFSAERPKGSFSTLEIQRTEQGDSAMYLCASSDTSEKTGELFFGEGSRLTVL.

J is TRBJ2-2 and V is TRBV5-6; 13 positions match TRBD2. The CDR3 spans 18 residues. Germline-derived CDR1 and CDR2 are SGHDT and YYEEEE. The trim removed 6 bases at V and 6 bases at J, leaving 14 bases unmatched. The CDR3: CASTGVGLAGLNPGELFF. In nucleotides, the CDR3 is TGTGCCAGCACCGGTGTGGGACTAGCGGGACTCAACCCCGGGGAGCTGTTTTTT.

The CDR3 DNA is TGTGCCAGCAGTGCTTTGACTAGCGGGAGGGCGGCTGGGGCCAACGTCCTGACTTTC. It encodes CASSALTSGRAAGANVLTF. The chain couples TRBV6-1 to TRBJ2-6; 14 nucleotides match TRBD2. J lost 2 bases, V lost 4 bases, and 7 bases had no gene match. Germline CDR1 MNHNS, CDR2 SASEGT. This CDR3 is 19 amino acids long.

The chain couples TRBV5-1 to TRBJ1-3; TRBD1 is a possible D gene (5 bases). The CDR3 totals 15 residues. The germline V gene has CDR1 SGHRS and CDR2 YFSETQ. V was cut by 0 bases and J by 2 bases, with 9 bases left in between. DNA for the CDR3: TGCGCCAGCAGCTTGGCCGCAGGGCCTGGAAACACCATATATTTT. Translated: CASSLAAGPGNTIYF.

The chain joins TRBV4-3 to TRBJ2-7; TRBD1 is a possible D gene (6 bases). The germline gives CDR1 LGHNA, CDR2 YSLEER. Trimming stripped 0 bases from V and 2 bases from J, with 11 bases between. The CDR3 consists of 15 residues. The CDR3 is CASSQEDRGTYEQYF. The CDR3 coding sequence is TGCGCCAGCAGCCAAGAGGACAGAGGAACCTACGAGCAGTACTTC.

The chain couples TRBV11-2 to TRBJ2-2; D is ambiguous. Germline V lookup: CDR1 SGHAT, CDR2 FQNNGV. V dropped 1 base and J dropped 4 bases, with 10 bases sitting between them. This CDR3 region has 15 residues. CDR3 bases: TGTGCCAGCAGCTTAGGTCAGGCGGTCACCGGGGAGCTGTTTTTT. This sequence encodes CASSLGQAVTGELFF.

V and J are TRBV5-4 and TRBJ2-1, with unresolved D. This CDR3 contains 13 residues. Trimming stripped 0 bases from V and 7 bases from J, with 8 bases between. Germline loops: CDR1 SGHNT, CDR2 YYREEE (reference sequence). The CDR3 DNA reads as TGTGCCAGCAGCTTGGCCCTGGGGAATGAGCAGTTCTTC. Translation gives CASSLALGNEQFF.

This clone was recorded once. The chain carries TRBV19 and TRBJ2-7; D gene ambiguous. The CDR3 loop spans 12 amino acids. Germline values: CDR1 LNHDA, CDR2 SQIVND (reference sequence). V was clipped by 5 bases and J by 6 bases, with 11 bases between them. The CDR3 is CASSSPWSEQYF. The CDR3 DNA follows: TGTGCCAGTAGTTCCCCGTGGTCCGAGCAGTACTTC.

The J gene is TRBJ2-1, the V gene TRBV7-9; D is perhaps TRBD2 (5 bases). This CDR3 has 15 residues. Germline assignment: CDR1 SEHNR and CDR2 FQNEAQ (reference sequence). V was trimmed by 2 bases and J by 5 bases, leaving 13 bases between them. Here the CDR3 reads CASSLIGMRNNEQFF. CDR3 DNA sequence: TGTGCCAGCAGCTTAATCGGGATGAGGAACAATGAGCAGTTCTTC. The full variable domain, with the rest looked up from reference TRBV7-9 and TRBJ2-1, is DTGVSQNPRHKITKRGQNVTFRCDPISEHNRLYWYRQTLGQGPEFLTYFQNEAQLEKSRLLSDRFSAERPKGSFSTLEIQRTEQGDSAMYLCASSLIGMRNNEQFFGPGTRLTVL.

The CDR3 sequence is CASSGRDRVMKSTDTQYF. CDR3 coding DNA: TGTGCCAGCAGTGGCCGGGACAGGGTAATGAAAAGCACAGATACGCAGTATTTT. The chain employs TRBV2 and TRBJ2-3, with 9 bases lining up with TRBD1. Germline V gives CDR1 SNHLY, CDR2 FYNNEI. The CDR3 contains 18 residues. After removal of 4 bases from V and 0 bases from J, the junction contained 11 bases not matched to a gene. Drawing the rest from reference TRBV2 and TRBJ2-3, the complete variable domain is EPEVTQTPSHQVTQMGQEVILRCVPISNHLYFYWYRQILGQKVEFLVSFYNNEISEKSEIFDDQFSVERPDGSNFTLKIRSTKLEDSAMYFCASSGRDRVMKSTDTQYFGPGTRLTVL.

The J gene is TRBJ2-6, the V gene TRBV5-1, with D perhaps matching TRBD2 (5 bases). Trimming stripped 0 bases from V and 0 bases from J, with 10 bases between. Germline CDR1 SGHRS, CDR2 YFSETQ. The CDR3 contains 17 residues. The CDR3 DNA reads TGCGCCAGCAGCTTGGGAGGGATCGACTCTGGGGCCAACGTCCTGACTTTC. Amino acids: CASSLGGIDSGANVLTF. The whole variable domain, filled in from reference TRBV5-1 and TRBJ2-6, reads KAGVTQTPRYLIKTRGQQVTLSCSPISGHRSVSWYQQTPGQGLQFLFEYFSETQRNKGNFPGRFSGRQFSNSRSEMNVSTLELGDSALYLCASSLGGIDSGANVLTFGAGSRLTVL.

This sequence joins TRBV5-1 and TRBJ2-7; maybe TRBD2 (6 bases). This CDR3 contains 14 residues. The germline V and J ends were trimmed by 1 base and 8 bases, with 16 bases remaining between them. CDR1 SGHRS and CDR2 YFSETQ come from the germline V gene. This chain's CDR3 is CASSLLDYTSQQYF. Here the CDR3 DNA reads TGCGCCAGCAGCTTGTTGGACTATACTTCTCAGCAGTACTTC. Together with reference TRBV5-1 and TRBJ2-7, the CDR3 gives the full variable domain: KAGVTQTPRYLIKTRGQQVTLSCSPISGHRSVSWYQQTPGQGLQFLFEYFSETQRNKGNFPGRFSGRQFSNSRSEMNVSTLELGDSALYLCASSLLDYTSQQYFGPGTRLTVT.

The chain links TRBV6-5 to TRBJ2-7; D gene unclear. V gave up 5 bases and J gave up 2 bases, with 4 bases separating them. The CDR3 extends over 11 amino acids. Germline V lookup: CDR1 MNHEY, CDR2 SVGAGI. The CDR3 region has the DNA TGTGCCAGCAGTGAAGCCTACGAGCAGTACTTC. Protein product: CASSEAYEQYF.

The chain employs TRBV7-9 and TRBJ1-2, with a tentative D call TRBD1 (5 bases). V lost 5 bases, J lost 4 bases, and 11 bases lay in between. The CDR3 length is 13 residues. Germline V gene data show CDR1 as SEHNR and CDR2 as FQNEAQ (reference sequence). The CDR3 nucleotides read TGTGCCAGCAGCCAGGGACTGACCTATGGCTACACCTTC. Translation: CASSQGLTYGYTF.

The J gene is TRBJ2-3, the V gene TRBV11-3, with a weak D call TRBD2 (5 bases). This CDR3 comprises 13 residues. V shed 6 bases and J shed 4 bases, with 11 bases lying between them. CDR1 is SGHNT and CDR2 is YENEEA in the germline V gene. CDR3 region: CASRGSGADTQYF. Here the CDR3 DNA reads TGTGCCAGCAGGGGGAGTGGTGCAGATACGCAGTATTTT.

Here the CDR3 reads CASSDRTETYEQYF. The CDR3 coding sequence is TGTGCCAGCAGCGACCGGACGGAAACCTACGAGCAGTACTTC. The chain has TRBV5-4 and TRBJ2-7; D gene uncertain. Trimming removed 4 bases from V and 2 bases from J, with 13 bases in between. The CDR3 spans 14 residues. CDR1 SGHNT and CDR2 YYREEE come from the germline V gene (reference sequence).

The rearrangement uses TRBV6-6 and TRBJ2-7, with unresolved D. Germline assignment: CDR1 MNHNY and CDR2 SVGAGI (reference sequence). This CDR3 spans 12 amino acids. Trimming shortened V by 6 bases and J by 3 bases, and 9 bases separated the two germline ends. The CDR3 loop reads CASSATGYEQYF. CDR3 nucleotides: TGTGCCAGCAGCGCGACGGGCTACGAGCAGTACTTC.

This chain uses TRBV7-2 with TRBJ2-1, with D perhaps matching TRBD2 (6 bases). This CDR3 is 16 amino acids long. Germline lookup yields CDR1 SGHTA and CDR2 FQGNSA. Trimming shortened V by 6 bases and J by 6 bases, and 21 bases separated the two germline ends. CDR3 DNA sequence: TGTGCCAGCAGGGTTAACGCGGGGAGTCTCTTCAATGAGCAGTTCTTC. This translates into CASRVNAGSLFNEQFF.

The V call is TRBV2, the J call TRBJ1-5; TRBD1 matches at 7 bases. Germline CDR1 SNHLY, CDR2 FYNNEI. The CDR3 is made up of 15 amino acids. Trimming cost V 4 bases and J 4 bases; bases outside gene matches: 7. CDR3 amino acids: CASSVMGQLNQPQHF. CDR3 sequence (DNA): TGTGCCAGCAGTGTAATGGGACAGTTAAATCAGCCCCAGCATTTT.

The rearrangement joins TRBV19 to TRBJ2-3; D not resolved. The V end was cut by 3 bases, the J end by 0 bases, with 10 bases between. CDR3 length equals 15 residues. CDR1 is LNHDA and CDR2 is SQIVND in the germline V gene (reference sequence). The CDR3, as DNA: TGTGCCAGTAGTATCCGGGCCTCTAGCACAGATACGCAGTATTTT. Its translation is CASSIRASSTDTQYF.